The source of this TCR beta chain is a study of T cell repertoires in cytomegalovirus infection. The CDR3 totals 19 residues. The germline CDR1 and CDR2 sequences are ENHRY and SYGVKD. Trimming stripped 9 bases from V and 2 bases from J, with 26 bases between. This clonotype showed up just once. Antigen unknown. MiXCR, applied by TCRdb to the reads, yields one record per CDR3 protein. The table records about a million distinct CDR3 sequences, roughly a third of them present only once. The source is a human donor in good health (CMV status not recorded). Some clones in this sample may be carry-over from other donors' samples. V usage is TRBV10-3 and J usage is TRBJ2-6; D is perhaps TRBD2 (7 bases). The sequences come from cultured CD8+ T cells from PBMCs, collected from culture after CMV antigen stimulation. CDR3 sequence reads: CAISDTGLGGRAGANVLTF. The CDR3 DNA sequence: TGTGCCATATCGGACACGGGGTTGGGGGGGCGGGCTGGGGCCAACGTCCTGACTTTC.